The 11 T cell receptor beta chains listed next were all sequenced from one sample in a study of blood T cell repertoires in COVID-19. Method: immunoSEQ multiplex PCR; TCRdb's copy keeps in-frame clones and lacks some. This sample carries 70,000 to 75,000 clones, roughly nine tenths of them seen once, and the ten largest clones take approximately 9%. Sequencing input: peripheral blood. All receptors come from a human donor in a cohort sampled during active COVID-19.

This sequence joins TRBV9 and TRBJ2-7; D perhaps matches TRBD2 (5 bases). From germline, CDR1 is SGDLS and CDR2 YYNGEE. The CDR3 covers 13 residues. V was pared by 0 bases and J by 6 bases, with 10 bases between. CDR3 region: CASSVDPGSEQYF. The CDR3 DNA sequence: TGTGCCAGCAGCGTAGATCCGGGGTCCGAGCAGTACTTC.

Only one count was recorded for this clone. The V call is TRBV30, the J call TRBJ2-7; 8 bases line up with TRBD2. CDR3 size: 16 residues. V lost 0 bases, J lost 2 bases, and 9 bases stayed unmatched. Germline-derived CDR1 and CDR2 are GTSNPN and SVGIG (reference sequence). The CDR3 loop reads CAWSVLAGSLAYEQYF. The CDR3 DNA reads as TGTGCCTGGAGTGTATTAGCGGGAAGCCTGGCCTACGAGCAGTACTTC.

V and J are TRBV16 and TRBJ2-1, with 11 bases fitting TRBD2. V gave up 4 bases and J gave up 4 bases; unmatched junction bases: 6. Germline-derived CDR1 and CDR2 are KGHSY and FQNENV. CDR3 size: 16 residues. The CDR3 reads CASSRHTSGRYNEQFF. CDR3 bases: TGTGCCAGCAGCCGTCATACTAGCGGGAGATACAATGAGCAGTTCTTC.

The chain links TRBV4-3 to TRBJ2-7, with a tentative D call TRBD2 (5 bases). Germline V CDR1 and CDR2: LGHNA, YSLEER. The ends were cut back, 2 bases at V and 5 bases at J, with 13 bases in the middle. The CDR3 consists of 14 residues. CDR3 bases: TGCGCCAGCAGCCAACAACTAGACACCCACGAGCAGTACTTC. Protein: CASSQQLDTHEQYF.

The chain recombines TRBV4-3 with TRBJ2-7; 7 bases fit TRBD1. The CDR3 length is 15 residues. With 1 base clipped from V and 3 bases from J, the junction kept 6 bases outside the gene matches. The germline V gene encodes CDR1 LGHNA and CDR2 YSLEER. The CDR3 here is CASSQGDRVYYEQYF. In DNA form, the CDR3 reads TGCGCCAGCAGCCAAGGGGACAGAGTTTACTACGAGCAGTACTTC.

The genes are TRBV29-1 and TRBJ2-2; TRBD2 matches at 12 bases. After removal of 6 bases from V and 5 bases from J, the junction contained 1 base not matched to a gene. The CDR3 runs 13 residues. Germline loops: CDR1 SQVTM, CDR2 ANQGSEA. The CDR3 protein is CSVGTSGTGELFF. CDR3 bases: TGCAGCGTAGGGACTAGCGGGACCGGGGAGCTGTTTTTT.

This clone has a single count. The junction shows a germline mismatch at one end, possibly a read error. The rearrangement joins TRBV12-3 or TRBV12-4 to TRBJ2-7, with 7 bases identical to TRBD1. This CDR3 is built from 13 residues. CDR3: CASSLETGVEQYF. CDR3 sequence (DNA): TGTGCCAGCAGCTTAGAAACAGGGGTTGAGCAGTACTTC.

The CDR3 region is CASSVSGTSGRGRTDTQYF. DNA of the CDR3: TGTGCCAGCAGTGTCTCCGGGACTAGCGGGAGGGGTCGCACAGATACGCAGTATTTT. V is TRBV9 and J is TRBJ2-3, with TRBD2 matching over 16 bases. CDR1 and CDR2 from the germline V gene are SGDLS and YYNGEE. The CDR3 contains 19 residues. V shed 5 bases and J 1 base; nucleotides not matched to a gene: 10.

Details on this clone: Other DNA sequences of this sample code for an identical CDR3. This chain links TRBV2 with TRBJ2-2; 7 bases are shared with TRBD1. The CDR3 totals 14 residues. The germline V gene encodes CDR1 SNHLY and CDR2 FYNNEI. J gave up 6 bases and V 6 bases, and 7 bases lay outside the gene matches. The CDR3 nucleotides read TGTGCCAGCAGCGTACAGGGGCGGGCCGGGGAGCTGTTTTTT. This sequence encodes CASSVQGRAGELFF.

The chain employs TRBV4-1 and TRBJ2-5; TRBD2 is a possible D gene (6 bases). CDR3 length equals 16 residues. Germline V CDR1 and CDR2: MGHRA, YSYEKL. V was cut by 0 bases and J by 5 bases, with 16 bases left in between. Here the CDR3 DNA reads TGCGCCAGCAGCCAAGATAGCGCGGGGCTCGGGGAGACCCAGTACTTC. It is translated as CASSQDSAGLGETQYF.

This clone was recorded only once. J is TRBJ2-1 and V is TRBV13, with 10 bases identical to TRBD2. This CDR3 spans 16 amino acids. CDR1 and CDR2 from the germline V gene are PRHDT and FYEKMQ (reference sequence). V was clipped by 4 bases and J by 2 bases; unmatched bases: 5. This CDR3 reads CASSSELAGTYNEQFF. Written as DNA, the CDR3 is TGTGCCAGCAGCTCCGAACTAGCGGGGACCTACAATGAGCAGTTCTTC.